This TCR beta chain was identified during a study of blood T cell repertoires in COVID-19. Authors' processing steps: The assay estimated nucleated cells by amplifying reference gene primers. Profiling relied on immunoSEQ multiplex PCR, and the TCRdb table lists in-frame clones only, not all of them. The V and J calls and the clone size are those of that table, but D and trimming were determined from the DNA. The table includes about 71,000 clones, 82% detected once. The CDR3 is 15 residues long. Germline CDR1 reads SGHNT; CDR2 reads YYREEE (reference sequence). Between the trimmed V and J ends, which lost 1 base and 3 bases, there was a span of 10 bases.

This TCR was recovered from a woman of 80 years or more with acute or convalescent COVID-19. The chain uses TRBV5-4 and TRBJ2-2; D uncertain. Sequenced material: peripheral blood. The CDR3 DNA is TGTGCCAGCAGCTTGCCGAGGTCTCACACCGGGGAGCTGTTTTTT. This sequence encodes CASSLPRSHTGELFF. The whole variable domain, remainder taken from reference TRBV5-4 and TRBJ2-2, is ETGVTQSPTHLIKTRGQQVTLRCSSQSGHNTVSWYQQALGQGPQFIFQYYREEENGRGNFPPRFSGLQFPNYSSELNVNALELDDSALYLCASSLPRSHTGELFFGEGSRLTVL.